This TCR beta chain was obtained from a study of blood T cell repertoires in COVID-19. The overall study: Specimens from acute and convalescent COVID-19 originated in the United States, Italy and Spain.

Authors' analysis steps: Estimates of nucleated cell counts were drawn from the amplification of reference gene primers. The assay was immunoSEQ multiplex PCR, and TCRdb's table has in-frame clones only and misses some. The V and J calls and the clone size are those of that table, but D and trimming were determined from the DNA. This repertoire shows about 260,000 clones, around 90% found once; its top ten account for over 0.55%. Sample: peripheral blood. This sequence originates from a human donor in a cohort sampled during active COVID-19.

The CDR3 sequence: CASSIQGPTNEKLFF. For the CDR3, the DNA is TGTGCCAGTAGTATACAGGGTCCCACTAATGAAAAACTGTTTTTT. The chain combines TRBV19 with TRBJ1-4; D is perhaps TRBD1 (5 bases). The ends were cut back, 2 bases at V and 2 bases at J, with 9 bases in the middle. The CDR3 length is 15 residues. CDR1 and CDR2 from the germline V gene are LNHDA and SQIVND (reference sequence).